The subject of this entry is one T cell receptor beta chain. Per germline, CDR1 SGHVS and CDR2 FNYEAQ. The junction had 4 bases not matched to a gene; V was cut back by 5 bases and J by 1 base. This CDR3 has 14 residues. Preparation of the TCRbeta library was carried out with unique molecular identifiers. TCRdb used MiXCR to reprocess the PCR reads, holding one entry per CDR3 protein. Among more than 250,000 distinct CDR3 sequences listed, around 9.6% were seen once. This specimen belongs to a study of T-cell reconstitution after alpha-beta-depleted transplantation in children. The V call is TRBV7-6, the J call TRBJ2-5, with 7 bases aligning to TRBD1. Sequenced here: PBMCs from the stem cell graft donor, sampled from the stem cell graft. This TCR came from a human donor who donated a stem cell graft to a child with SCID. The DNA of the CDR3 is TGTGCCAGCAGCAACTCAGGGGGCCAAGAGACCCAGTACTTC. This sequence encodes CASSNSGGQETQYF.